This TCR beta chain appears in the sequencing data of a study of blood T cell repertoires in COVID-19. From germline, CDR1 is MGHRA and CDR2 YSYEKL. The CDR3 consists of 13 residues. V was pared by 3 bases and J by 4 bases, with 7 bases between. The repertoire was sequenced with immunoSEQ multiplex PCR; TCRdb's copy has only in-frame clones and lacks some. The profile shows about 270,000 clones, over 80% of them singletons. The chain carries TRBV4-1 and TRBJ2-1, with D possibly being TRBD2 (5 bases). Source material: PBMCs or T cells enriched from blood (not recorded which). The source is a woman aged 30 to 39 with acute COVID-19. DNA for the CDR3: TGCGCCAGCAGCCACGGACTGTACAATGAGCAGTTCTTC. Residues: CASSHGLYNEQFF.